A selection of T cell receptor beta chains follows, all from one sample in a study of shared clonotypes between healthy human individuals. Assay used: immunoSEQ multiplex PCR; TCRdb lists only in-frame clones, some missing. The table has over 950,000 clones, approximately 75% seen once; the top ten hold over 0.8%. The sample was memory CD4+ T cells from PBMCs. The receptors stem from a man aged 18 to 30 in good health. Some clones in this sample may be carry-over from other donors' samples. Both conserved end residues are part of each CDR3. The D gene is left open where the match is weak. Only part of the rows carry a size: once, few, many, or a class if the clone is expanded.

D gene | J gene | clone size | V gene | CDR3 protein | CDR3 DNA
TRBD1 | TRBJ2-3 | NA | TRBV4-3 | CASSQDVATGGEPSTDTQYF | TGCGCCAGCAGCCAAGATGTAGCGACAGGGGGCGAACCTAGCACAGATACGCAGTATTTT
NA | TRBJ1-2 | NA | TRBV28 | CASSLYPSRANYGYTF | TGTGCCAGCAGTTTATATCCCTCCAGGGCTAACTATGGCTACACCTTC
NA | TRBJ2-1 | NA | TRBV28 | CASSLSVNEQFF | TGTGCCAGCAGTTTATCGGTCAATGAGCAGTTCTTC
TRBD2 | TRBJ2-7 | NA | TRBV11-1 | CASSLIPGLAYEQYF | TGTGCCAGCAGCTTAATCCCAGGACTAGCCTACGAGCAGTACTTC
TRBD1 | TRBJ2-7 | NA | TRBV7-7 | CASSPWDRGSSYEQYF | TGTGCCAGCAGCCCCTGGGACAGGGGAAGCTCCTACGAGCAGTACTTC
TRBD1 | TRBJ2-7 | NA | TRBV2 | CASEQGVHEQYF | TGTGCCAGCGAACAGGGGGTCCACGAGCAGTACTTC
TRBD2 | TRBJ2-3 | NA | TRBV4-3 | CASSQASGRATDTQYF | TGCGCCAGCAGCCAAGCCAGCGGGAGGGCGACAGATACGCAGTATTTT
TRBD2 | TRBJ2-2 | NA | TRBV19 | CASTLGARLAGLELFF | TGTGCCTCAACCCTTGGGGCTAGGCTAGCGGGTTTGGAGCTGTTTTTT
NA | TRBJ1-5 | NA | TRBV6-1 | CASSETHRNQPQHF | TGTGCCAGCAGTGAAACGCACAGAAATCAGCCCCAGCATTTT
NA | TRBJ2-7 | once | TRBV29-1 | CSVGHLGYEQYF | TGCAGCGTTGGACACCTAGGCTACGAGCAGTACTTC
NA | TRBJ2-1 | NA | TRBV9 | CASSVAPSVSYNEQFF | TGTGCCAGCAGCGTAGCCCCTAGCGTGTCCTACAATGAGCAGTTCTTC
NA | TRBJ1-1 | NA | TRBV11-2 | CASSPGQNTEAFF | TGCGCCAGCAGCCCAGGACAGAATACTGAAGCTTTCTTT
NA | TRBJ1-4 | NA | TRBV6-6 | CASTSLLDEKLFF | TGTGCCAGCACCTCATTGCTGGATGAAAAACTGTTTTTT
NA | TRBJ1-3 | NA | TRBV9 | CASSVVSSEPGNTIYF | TGTGCCAGCAGCGTAGTTTCGTCAGAACCTGGAAACACCATATATTTT
NA | TRBJ2-1 | NA | TRBV10-3 | CAISNSGDSRSEQFF | TGTGCCATCAGTAATAGCGGAGACTCCAGGAGTGAGCAGTTCTTC
NA | TRBJ2-7 | NA | TRBV4-1 | CASSQFGLDYEQYF | TGCGCCAGCAGCCAATTCGGCCTTGACTACGAGCAGTACTTC
TRBD1 | TRBJ1-2 | NA | TRBV25-1 | CASSVKGTGNYGYTF | TGTGCCAGCAGTGTAAAAGGGACAGGGAACTATGGCTACACCTTC
NA | TRBJ2-4 | NA | TRBV4-1 | CASSHPLGDAKNIQYF | TGCGCCAGCAGCCACCCCCTAGGAGATGCCAAAAACATTCAGTACTTC
NA | TRBJ2-5 | NA | TRBV28 | CASSLGDRLETQYF | TGTGCCAGCAGCCTGGGAGACAGGCTGGAGACCCAGTACTTC
NA | TRBJ2-3 | once | TRBV5-4 | CASSLETGTDTQYF | TGTGCCAGCAGCTTGGAGACAGGCACAGATACGCAGTATTTT
TRBD1 | TRBJ1-1 | NA | TRBV4-2 | CASSPDRGIQTEAFF | TGTGCCAGCAGCCCTGACAGGGGGATTCAAACTGAAGCTTTCTTT
NA | TRBJ2-3 | NA | TRBV4-3 | CASSQGLVSDTQYF | TGCGCCAGCAGCCAAGGGCTAGTTTCTGATACGCAGTATTTT
TRBD1 | TRBJ2-7 | NA | TRBV5-1 | CASSRDRGLPDEQYF | TGCGCCAGCAGTCGGGACAGGGGACTACCCGACGAGCAGTACTTC
NA | TRBJ1-1 | few | TRBV5-1 | CASSPAVGSTEAFF | TGCGCCAGCAGCCCCGCGGTAGGGAGTACTGAAGCTTTCTTT
TRBD1 | TRBJ2-7 | NA | TRBV7-2 | CASSSNRDRKYF | TGTGCCAGCAGCTCCAACCGGGACAGGAAGTACTTC
TRBD1 | TRBJ1-2 | NA | TRBV18 | CASSQGQGAGGYTF | TGTGCCAGCTCGCAGGGACAGGGGGCTGGAGGCTACACCTTC
NA | TRBJ1-5 | few | TRBV28 | CASSLEGQPQHF | TGTGCCAGCAGTTTAGAAGGGCAGCCCCAGCATTTT
NA | TRBJ2-7 | NA | TRBV2 | CASSEQGSSYEQYF | TGTGCCAGCAGTGAACAGGGGAGCTCCTACGAGCAGTACTTC
NA | TRBJ2-7 | once | TRBV6-1 | CASRTTVTSYEQYF | TGTGCCAGCAGGACGACAGTTACCTCCTACGAGCAGTACTTC
TRBD1 | TRBJ1-2 | NA | TRBV19 | CASSIRLLGQGDYGYTF | TGTGCCAGTAGTATTCGACTTCTCGGACAGGGCGACTATGGCTACACCTTC
NA | TRBJ1-6 | NA | TRBV5-6 | CASSLGGGNFNSPLHF | TGTGCCAGCAGCTTGGGCGGCGGCAACTTTAATTCACCCCTCCACTTT
NA | TRBJ2-5 | NA | TRBV28 | CASSLLGGAPGLETQYF | TGTGCCAGCAGTTTATTAGGAGGGGCACCGGGTCTGGAGACCCAGTACTTC